Each of the 5 T cell receptor beta chains below was sequenced from the same sample in a study of technical replicates of blood from four donors (dated by TCRdb to about 2017). Receptors were amplified or captured by the immunoSEQ multiplex PCR assay. TCRdb carries this immuneACCESS record with in-frame sequences only. Its versions omit some clonotypes, under half of them owing to an unresolved V gene in the studies checked, with the rest unexplained. The sample profile shows approximately 13,000 clones; around 83% of them were found once. The biggest ten clones account for under 15% of the sample. Sequencing was performed on PBMCs. The receptors here all came from a human donor in good health.

The V call is TRBV2, the J call TRBJ2-7; D may be TRBD2 (6 bases). The CDR3 covers 11 residues. V was clipped by 6 bases and J by 3 bases, with 6 bases between them. Germline assignment: CDR1 SNHLY and CDR2 FYNNEI. CDR3 region: CASRGGYEQYF. CDR3 DNA: TGTGCCAGCAGGGGGGGCTACGAGCAGTACTTC.

This chain uses TRBV6-4 with TRBJ1-5, with D tentatively TRBD1 (6 bases). CDR1 is MRHNA, CDR2 SNTAGT, per germline. The length of the CDR3 is 15 residues. Trimming removed 9 bases from V and 3 bases from J, with 18 bases in between. CDR3 in amino acids: CASPLVGGDNQPQHF. Here the CDR3 DNA reads TGTGCCAGTCCCTTGGTAGGGGGGGACAATCAGCCCCAGCATTTT.

The genes are TRBV4-1 and TRBJ2-2, with unresolved D. Germline V CDR1 and CDR2: MGHRA, YSYEKL. The CDR3 spans 15 residues. V lost 7 bases, J lost 1 base, and 13 bases lay in between. The CDR3 sequence is CASNAGHWNTGELFF. CDR3 DNA sequence: TGCGCCAGCAATGCTGGGCATTGGAACACCGGGGAGCTGTTTTTT.

V and J are TRBV18 and TRBJ1-1; D is possibly TRBD1 (6 bases). Germline assignment: CDR1 KGHSH and CDR2 LQKENI. V was trimmed by 2 bases and J by 3 bases, leaving 10 bases between them. The CDR3 covers 14 residues. The CDR3 protein is CASSPGAGDTEAFF. In nucleotides, the CDR3 is TGTGCCAGCTCACCAGGGGCAGGGGACACTGAAGCTTTCTTT.

The chain uses TRBV6-1 and TRBJ2-1, with D possibly matching TRBD1 (6 bases). CDR3 length: 15 residues. Deletions cut 2 bases from V and 3 bases from J, with 11 bases between. The V gene's germline CDR1 is MNHNS and CDR2 SASEGT. Here the CDR3 DNA reads TGTGCCAGCAGTGAAATGGGGGCCGACTACAATGAGCAGTTCTTC. Translated: CASSEMGADYNEQFF.